This record covers a single T cell receptor beta chain. Its antigen is still unknown. The sample belongs to a study of blood T cells in healthy people across ages. Study results and limitations: Changes in expanded clonotypes were possibly confounded, as the CMV status of donors was unknown. Naive T cell percentage strongly correlated with TCR beta diversity. Higher diversity, along with more naive CD4+ cells, distinguished long-lived donors from aged donors.

Samples each yielded at least 5.5 micrograms of total RNA. For the second PCR, which ran for 7 to 11 cycles, a sample-barcoded 5' primer and a J-beta primer mix were used. One entry per CDR3 protein, called by TCRdb with MiXCR from the 5' RACE reads. Of more than 800,000 distinct CDR3 sequences in the sample, around 43% are singletons; the top ten hold over 15%. CDR1 SGHRS and CDR2 YFSETQ come from the germline V gene. This CDR3 spans 15 amino acids. Trimming removed 0 bases from V and 8 bases from J, with 17 bases in between. Specimen: blood. The TCR comes from a woman between 55 and 75 years old in good health. The rearrangement links TRBV5-1 to TRBJ1-2; D not resolved. The CDR3 region is CASSLAPDPSYGYTF. CDR3 DNA: TGCGCCAGCAGCTTGGCCCCGGACCCATCCTACGGCTACACCTTC.